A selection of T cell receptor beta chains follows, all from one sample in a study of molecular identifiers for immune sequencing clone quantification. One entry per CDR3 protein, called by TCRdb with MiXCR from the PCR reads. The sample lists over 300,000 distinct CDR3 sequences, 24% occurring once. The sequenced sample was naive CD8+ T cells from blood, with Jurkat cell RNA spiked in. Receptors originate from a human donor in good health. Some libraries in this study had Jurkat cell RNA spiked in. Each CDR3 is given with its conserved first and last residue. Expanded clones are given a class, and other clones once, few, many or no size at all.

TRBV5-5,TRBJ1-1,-,CASSLPGTGFEAFF
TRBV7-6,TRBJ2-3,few,CASSLVPAGGSTDTQYF
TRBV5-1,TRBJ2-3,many,CASSNSGREDTQYF
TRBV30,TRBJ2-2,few,CAWSPLNTGELFF
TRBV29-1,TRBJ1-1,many,CSVRGGSEAFF
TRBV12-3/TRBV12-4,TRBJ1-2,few,CASSLEAVNGYTF
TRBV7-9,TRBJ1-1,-,CASSTVISEAFF
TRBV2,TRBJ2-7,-,CASSEARRRGAYEQHF
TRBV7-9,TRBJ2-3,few,CASSLRDTPYTQYF
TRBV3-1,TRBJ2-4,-,CASSPQTSGGAWLNIQYF
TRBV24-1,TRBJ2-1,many,CATRSSGDPYNEQFF
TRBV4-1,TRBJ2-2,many,CATWTSGGARNTGELFF
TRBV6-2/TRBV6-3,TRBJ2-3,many,CASRPQGTDTQYF
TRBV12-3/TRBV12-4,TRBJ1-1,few,CASSTYNEAFF
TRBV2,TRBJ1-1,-,CAGSEGSVMNTEAFF
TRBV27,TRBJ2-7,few,CASREIAGVAYEQYF
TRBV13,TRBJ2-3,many,CASSQGTGDSRNRF
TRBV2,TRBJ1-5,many,CASSEEGYSNQPQHF
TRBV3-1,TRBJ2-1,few,CASSQVSFEQFF
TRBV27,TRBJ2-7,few,CASSRDQHEQYF
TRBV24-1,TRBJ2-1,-,CATSDNVRDEQFF
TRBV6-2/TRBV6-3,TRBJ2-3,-,CASSNPPGQSRDTQYF
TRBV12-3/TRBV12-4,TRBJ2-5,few,CASSAAPGGSPYQETQYF
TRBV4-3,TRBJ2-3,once,CASSQDRSDTDTQYF
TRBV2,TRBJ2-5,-,CASELGLAGQETQYF
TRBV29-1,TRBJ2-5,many,CSVDPTSQETQYF
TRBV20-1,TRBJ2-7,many,CSAREDPGYEQYF
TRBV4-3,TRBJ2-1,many,CASSRTGYNEQFF
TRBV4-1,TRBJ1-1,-,CASSQVFPLNTEAFF
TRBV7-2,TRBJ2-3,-,CASLTSGWADTQYF
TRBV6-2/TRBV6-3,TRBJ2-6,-,CASSSTKSSGANVLTF
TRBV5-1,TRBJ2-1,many,CASSRDSLEQFF
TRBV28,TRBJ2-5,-,CASSLGPGTSGSETQYF
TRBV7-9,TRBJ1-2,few,CASSPVTANYGYTF
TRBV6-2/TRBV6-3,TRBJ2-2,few,CASSPRLGGELFF
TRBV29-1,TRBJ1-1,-,CSAEENIEAFF
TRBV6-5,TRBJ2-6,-,CASSSTGTGTFTSSGANVLTF
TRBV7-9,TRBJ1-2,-,CASSPVTANYGYAF
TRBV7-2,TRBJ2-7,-,CAGSLGTGGSYEQYF
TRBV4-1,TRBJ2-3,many,CASSQVIIDTQYF
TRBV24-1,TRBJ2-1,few,CATSSNEQFF
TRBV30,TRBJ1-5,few,CAWSVMGLGNQPQHF
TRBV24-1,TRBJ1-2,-,CAANRLMNTF
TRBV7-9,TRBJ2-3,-,CASSPNWTSGSTDTQYF
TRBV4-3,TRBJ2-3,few,CASSQILLAGGEDTQYF
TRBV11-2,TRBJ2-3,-,CASSLGSGLATDTQYF
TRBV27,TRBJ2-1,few,CASSLQGRSYNEQFF
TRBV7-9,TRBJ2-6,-,CASSLPSAAPGANVLTF
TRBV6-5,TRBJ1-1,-,CASRYSGGLNTEAFF
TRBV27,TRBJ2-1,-,CASSMGSGSEQLF
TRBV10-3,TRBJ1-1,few,CATLGGSLEAFF
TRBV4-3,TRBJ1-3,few,CASSQDRAVGSGNTIYF
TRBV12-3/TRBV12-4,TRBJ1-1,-,CASSFRAPTEASF